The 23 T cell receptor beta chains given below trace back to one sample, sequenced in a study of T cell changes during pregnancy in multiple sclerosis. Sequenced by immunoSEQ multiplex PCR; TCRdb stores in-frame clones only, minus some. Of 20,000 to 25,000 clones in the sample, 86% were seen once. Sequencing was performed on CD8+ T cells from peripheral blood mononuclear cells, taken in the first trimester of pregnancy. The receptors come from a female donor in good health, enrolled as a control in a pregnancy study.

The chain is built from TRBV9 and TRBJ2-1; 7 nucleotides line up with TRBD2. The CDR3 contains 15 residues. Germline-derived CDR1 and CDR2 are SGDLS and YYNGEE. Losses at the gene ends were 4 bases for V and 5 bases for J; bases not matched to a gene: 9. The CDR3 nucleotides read TGTGCCAGCAGCCCAGGGAGGGGTTGGGACAATGAGCAGTTCTTC. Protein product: CASSPGRGWDNEQFF.

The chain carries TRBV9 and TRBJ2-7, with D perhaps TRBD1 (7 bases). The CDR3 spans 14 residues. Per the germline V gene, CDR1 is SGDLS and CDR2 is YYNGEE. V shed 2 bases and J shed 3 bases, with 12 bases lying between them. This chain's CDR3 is CASSVAGQNYEQYF. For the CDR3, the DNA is TGTGCCAGCAGCGTGGCGGGACAGAACTACGAGCAGTACTTC.

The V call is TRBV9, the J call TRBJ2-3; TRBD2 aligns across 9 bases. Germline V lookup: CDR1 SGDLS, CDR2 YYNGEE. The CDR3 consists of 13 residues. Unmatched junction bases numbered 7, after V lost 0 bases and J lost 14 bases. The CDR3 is CASSVGEGGGAYF. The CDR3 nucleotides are TGTGCCAGCAGCGTAGGAGAAGGCGGGGGGGCGTATTTT.

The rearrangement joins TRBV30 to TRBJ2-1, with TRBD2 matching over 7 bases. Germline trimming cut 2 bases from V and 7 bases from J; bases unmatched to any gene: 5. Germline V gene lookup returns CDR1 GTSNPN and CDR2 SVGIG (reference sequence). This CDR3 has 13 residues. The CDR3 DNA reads TGTGCCTGGAGTCTGACCGGGGGGAATGAGCAGTTCTTC. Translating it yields CAWSLTGGNEQFF.

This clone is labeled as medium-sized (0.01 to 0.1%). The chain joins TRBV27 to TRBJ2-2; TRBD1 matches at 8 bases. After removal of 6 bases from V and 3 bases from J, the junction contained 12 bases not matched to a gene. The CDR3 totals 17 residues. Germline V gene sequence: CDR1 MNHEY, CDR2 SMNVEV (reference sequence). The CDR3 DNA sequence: TGTGCCAGCAGCTCGGTCCAGGGGGCGTGGGACACCGGGGAGCTGTTTTTT. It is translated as CASSSVQGAWDTGELFF.

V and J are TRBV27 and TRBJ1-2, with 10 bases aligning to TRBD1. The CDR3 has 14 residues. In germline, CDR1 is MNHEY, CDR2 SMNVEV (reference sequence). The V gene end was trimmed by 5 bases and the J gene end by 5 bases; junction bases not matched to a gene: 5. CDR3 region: CASSPRQGAYGYTF. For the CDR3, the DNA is TGTGCCAGCAGTCCCCGACAGGGGGCATATGGCTACACCTTC.

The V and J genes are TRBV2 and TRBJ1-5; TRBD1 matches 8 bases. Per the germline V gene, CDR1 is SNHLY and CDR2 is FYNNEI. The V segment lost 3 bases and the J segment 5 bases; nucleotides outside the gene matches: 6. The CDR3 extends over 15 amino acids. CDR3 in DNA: TGTGCCAGCAGTGAGGGAGAACAGGGGGATCAGCCCCAGCATTTT. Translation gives CASSEGEQGDQPQHF.

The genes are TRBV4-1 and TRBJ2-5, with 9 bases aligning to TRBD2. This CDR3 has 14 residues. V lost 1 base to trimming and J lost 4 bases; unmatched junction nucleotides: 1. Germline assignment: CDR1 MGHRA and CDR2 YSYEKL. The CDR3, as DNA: TGCGCCAGCAGCCAAGGGACTAGCGCAGAGACCCAGTACTTC. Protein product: CASSQGTSAETQYF.

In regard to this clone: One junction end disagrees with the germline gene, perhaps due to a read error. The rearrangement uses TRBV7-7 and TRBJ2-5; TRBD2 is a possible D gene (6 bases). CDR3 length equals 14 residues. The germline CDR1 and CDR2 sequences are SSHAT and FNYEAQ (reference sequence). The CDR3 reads CASSSLSGSETQYF. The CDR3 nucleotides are TGTGCTAGCAGCTCCCTTAGCGGTTCTGAGACCCAGTACTTC.

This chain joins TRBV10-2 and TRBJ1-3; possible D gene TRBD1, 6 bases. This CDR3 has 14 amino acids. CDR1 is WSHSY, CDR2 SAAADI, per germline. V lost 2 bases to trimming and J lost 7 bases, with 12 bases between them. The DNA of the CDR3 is TGCGCCAGCAGTGAGCCCGGACAGCTGAACACCATATATTTT. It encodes CASSEPGQLNTIYF.

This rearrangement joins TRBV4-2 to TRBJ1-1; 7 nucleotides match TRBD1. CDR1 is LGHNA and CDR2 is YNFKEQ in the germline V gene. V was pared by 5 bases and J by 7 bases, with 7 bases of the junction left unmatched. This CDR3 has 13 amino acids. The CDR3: CASSLGGDSEAFF. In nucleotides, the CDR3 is TGTGCCAGCAGCTTGGGTGGGGACAGTGAAGCTTTCTTT.

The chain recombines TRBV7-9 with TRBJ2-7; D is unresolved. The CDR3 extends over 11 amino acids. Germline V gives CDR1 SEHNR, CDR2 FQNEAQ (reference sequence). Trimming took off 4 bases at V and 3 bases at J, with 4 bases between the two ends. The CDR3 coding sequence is TGTGCCAGCAGCTCAGACTACGAGCAGTACTTC. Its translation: CASSSDYEQYF.

For the CDR3, the DNA is TGTGCCACCAGAAGGACTCCCTACAATGAGCAGTTCTTC. Encoded protein: CATRRTPYNEQFF. V gene TRBV15 combines with J gene TRBJ2-1; D is possibly TRBD2 (5 bases). Germline V lookup: CDR1 LNHNV, CDR2 YYDKDF (reference sequence). The ends were cut back, 6 bases at V and 2 bases at J, with 8 bases in the middle. The CDR3 loop spans 13 amino acids.

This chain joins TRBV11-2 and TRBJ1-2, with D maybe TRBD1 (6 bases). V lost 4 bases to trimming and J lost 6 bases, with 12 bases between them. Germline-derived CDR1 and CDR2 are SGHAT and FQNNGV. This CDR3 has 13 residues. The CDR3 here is CASSSQGLDGYTF. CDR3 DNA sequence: TGTGCCAGCAGCTCCCAGGGGTTGGATGGCTACACCTTC.

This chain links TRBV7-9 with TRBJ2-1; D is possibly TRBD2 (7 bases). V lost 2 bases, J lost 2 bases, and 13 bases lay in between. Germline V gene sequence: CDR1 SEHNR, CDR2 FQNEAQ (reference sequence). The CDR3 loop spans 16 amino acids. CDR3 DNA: TGTGCCAGCAGCTTATGGGGGGGGCCGCCCTACAATGAGCAGTTCTTC. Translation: CASSLWGGPPYNEQFF.

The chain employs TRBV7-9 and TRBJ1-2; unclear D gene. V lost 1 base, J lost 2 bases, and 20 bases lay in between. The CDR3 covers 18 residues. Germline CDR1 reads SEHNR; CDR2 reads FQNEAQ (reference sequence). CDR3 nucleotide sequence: TGTGCCAGCAGCTTAGACCACCGTGTGGCGGTTCAAAACTATGGCTACACCTTC. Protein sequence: CASSLDHRVAVQNYGYTF.

CDR3: CASSPGGGGTDTQYF. CDR3 DNA: TGTGCCAGCAGCCCGGGTGGCGGGGGGACAGATACGCAGTATTTT. The chain couples TRBV7-6 to TRBJ2-3, with 8 bases fitting TRBD2. With 5 bases clipped from V and 3 bases from J, the junction kept 7 bases outside the gene matches. The CDR3 extends over 15 amino acids. In germline, CDR1 is SGHVS, CDR2 FNYEAQ.

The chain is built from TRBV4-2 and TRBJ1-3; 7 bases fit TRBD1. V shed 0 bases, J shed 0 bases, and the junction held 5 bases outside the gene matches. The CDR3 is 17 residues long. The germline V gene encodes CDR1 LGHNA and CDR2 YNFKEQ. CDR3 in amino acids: CASSQDPTGLSGNTIYF. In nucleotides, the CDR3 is TGTGCCAGCAGCCAAGACCCGACAGGGCTCTCTGGAAACACCATATATTTT.

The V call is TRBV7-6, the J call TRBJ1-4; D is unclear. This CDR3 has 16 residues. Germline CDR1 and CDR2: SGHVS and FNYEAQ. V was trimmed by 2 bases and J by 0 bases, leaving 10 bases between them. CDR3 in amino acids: CASSLTRLTTNEKLFF. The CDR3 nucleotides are TGTGCCAGCAGCTTAACCAGGCTAACAACTAATGAAAAACTGTTTTTT.

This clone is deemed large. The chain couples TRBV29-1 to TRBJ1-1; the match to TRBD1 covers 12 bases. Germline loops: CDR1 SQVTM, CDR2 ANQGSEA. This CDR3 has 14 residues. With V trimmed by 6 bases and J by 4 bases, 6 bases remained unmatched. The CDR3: CSVMGTGGGTEAFF. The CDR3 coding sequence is TGCAGCGTGATGGGGACAGGGGGCGGCACTGAAGCTTTCTTT.

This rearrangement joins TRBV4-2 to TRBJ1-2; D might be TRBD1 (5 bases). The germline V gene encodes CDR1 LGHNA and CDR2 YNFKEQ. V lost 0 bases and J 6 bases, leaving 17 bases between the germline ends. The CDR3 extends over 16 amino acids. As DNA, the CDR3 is TGTGCCAGCAGCCAAGATAGGCAGGGCTTAAGTAATGGCTACACCTTC. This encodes CASSQDRQGLSNGYTF.

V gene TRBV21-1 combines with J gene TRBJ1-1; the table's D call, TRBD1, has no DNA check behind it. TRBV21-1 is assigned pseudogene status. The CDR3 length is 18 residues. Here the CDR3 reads CASSKAGTGGGWWTEAFF. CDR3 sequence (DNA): TGTGCCAGCAGCAAAGCAGGGACAGGGGGCGGGTGGTGGACTGAAGCTTTCTTT.

CDR3 nucleotides: TGTGCCACCGGGGACACCGGGGAGCTGTTTTTT. This encodes CATGDTGELFF. The rearrangement joins TRBV6-5 to TRBJ2-2; the D gene is possibly TRBD2 (5 bases). Germline V gene data show CDR1 as MNHEY and CDR2 as SVGAGI. The germline V and J ends were trimmed by 10 bases and 3 bases, with 6 bases remaining between them. The CDR3 runs to 11 residues.